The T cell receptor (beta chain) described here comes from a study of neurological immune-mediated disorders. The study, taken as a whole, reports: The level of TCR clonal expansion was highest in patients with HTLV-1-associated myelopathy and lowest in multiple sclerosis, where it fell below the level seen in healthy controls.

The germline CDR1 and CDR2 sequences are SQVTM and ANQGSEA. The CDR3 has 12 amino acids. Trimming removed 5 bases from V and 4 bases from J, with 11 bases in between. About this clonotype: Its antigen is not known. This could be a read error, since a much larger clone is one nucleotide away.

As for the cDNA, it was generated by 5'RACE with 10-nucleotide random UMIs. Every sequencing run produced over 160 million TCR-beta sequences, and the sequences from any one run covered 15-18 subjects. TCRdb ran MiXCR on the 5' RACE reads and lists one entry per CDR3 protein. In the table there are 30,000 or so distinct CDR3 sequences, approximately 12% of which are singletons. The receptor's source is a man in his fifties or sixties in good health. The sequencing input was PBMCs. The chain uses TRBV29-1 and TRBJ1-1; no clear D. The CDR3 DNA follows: TGCAGCGTTTGGGGTTGGGGCACTGAAGCTTTCTTT. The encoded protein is CSVWGWGTEAFF.